A selection of T cell receptor beta chains follows, all from one sample in a study of human CD8 memory T cell subsets. From its re-call of the 5' RACE reads, TCRdb lists each CDR3 protein once, without DNA. The data show more than 9,000 distinct CDR3 sequences, and the top ten clones hold around 20%. Source material: CD8+ T cells from PBMCs. Every receptor here comes from a human donor in good health. CDR3s include the opening cysteine and the closing phenylalanine or tryptophan. Size is stated for part of the rows, as once, few or many counts, or as a class when the clone is expanded.

-	TRBV27	TRBJ1-5	CASSLFLRGSVGQPQHF
medium-sized	TRBV5-6	TRBJ2-5	CASSPLRGGKTQYF
-	TRBV7-9	TRBJ2-5	CASSRIHRGRNQETQYF
-	TRBV27	TRBJ2-1	CASSLYGTGGYNEQFF
-	TRBV12-3/TRBV12-4	TRBJ1-3	CASSPMEFSSGNTIYF
-	TRBV5-6	TRBJ1-3	CASSRGPDSGNTIYF
-	TRBV7-9	TRBJ2-5	CASSPTGTGLQETQYF
medium-sized	TRBV29-1	TRBJ1-2	CSVPRANYGYTF
-	TRBV20-1	TRBJ2-7	CSARGILREGHYEQYF
large	TRBV2	TRBJ2-4	CASGLAGSSKNIQYF
-	TRBV3-1	TRBJ2-1	CASSSGQYINNEQFF
-	TRBV10-3	TRBJ2-1	CAIKGGYEQFF
-	TRBV2	TRBJ2-5	CATLTGTGTQETQYF
medium-sized	TRBV28	TRBJ2-7	CASSPPQSPVGLREQYF
-	TRBV6-5	TRBJ2-1	CASSYGYEQFF
-	TRBV29-1	TRBJ2-7	CSVKTGPYEQYF
medium-sized	TRBV29-1	TRBJ2-7	CSVEGTSGGAYEQYF
-	TRBV27	TRBJ2-1	CASSLSSPYNEQFF
-	TRBV19	TRBJ2-1	CASSISAGDEQFF
-	TRBV4-3	TRBJ2-7	CASSQDPTGHSYEQYF
-	TRBV5-5	TRBJ2-7	CASSTGGNEQYF
-	TRBV28	TRBJ2-7	CASIPAGTPDEQYF